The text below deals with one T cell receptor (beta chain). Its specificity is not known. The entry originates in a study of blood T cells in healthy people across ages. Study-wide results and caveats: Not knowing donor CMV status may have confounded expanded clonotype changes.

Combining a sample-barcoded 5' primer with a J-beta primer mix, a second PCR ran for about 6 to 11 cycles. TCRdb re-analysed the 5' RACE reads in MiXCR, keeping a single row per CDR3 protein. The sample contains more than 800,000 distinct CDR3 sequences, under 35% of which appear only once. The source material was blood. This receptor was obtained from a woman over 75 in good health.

In DNA, the CDR3 is TGCAGTGCTAGAGATTGGACAGGGAAAACCTATGGCTACACCTTC. Protein: CSARDWTGKTYGYTF. This chain uses TRBV20-1 with TRBJ1-2; 8 positions agree with TRBD1. The CDR3 is 15 amino acids. Trimming at V came to 0 bases and at J to 4 bases, leaving 7 bases not matched to a gene. CDR1 and CDR2 from the germline V gene are DFQATT and SNEGSKA (reference sequence).